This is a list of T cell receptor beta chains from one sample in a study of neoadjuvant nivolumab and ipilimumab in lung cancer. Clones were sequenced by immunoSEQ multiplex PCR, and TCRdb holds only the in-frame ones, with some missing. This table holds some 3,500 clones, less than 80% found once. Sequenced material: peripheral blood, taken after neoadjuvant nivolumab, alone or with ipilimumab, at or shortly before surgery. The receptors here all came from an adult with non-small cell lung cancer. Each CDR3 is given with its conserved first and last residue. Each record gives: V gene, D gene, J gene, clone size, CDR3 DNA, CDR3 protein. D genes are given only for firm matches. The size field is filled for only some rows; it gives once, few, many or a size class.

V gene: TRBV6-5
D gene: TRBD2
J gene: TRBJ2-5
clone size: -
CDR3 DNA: TGTGCCAGCAGTTACTCGGGACTACTCGAGACCCAGTACTTC
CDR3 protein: CASSYSGLLETQYF

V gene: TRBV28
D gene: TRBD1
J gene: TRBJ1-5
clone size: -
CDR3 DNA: TGTGCCAGCAGTTCCCCAGGGGGCGGCAATCAGCCCCAGCATTTT
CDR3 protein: CASSSPGGGNQPQHF

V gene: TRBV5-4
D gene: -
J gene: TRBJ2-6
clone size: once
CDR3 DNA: TGTGCCAGCAGCTTGGTTTTCGGCCAGGGCAGCTCTGGGGCCAACGTCCTGACTTTC
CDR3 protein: CASSLVFGQGSSGANVLTF

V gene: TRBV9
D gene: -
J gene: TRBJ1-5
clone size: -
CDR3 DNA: TGTGCCAGCAGCGTAGACGGAAATAGCAATCAGCCCCAGCATTTT
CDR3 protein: CASSVDGNSNQPQHF

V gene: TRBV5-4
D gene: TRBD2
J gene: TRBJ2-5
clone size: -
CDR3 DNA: TGTGCCAGCAGGACGGGACTAACAGAAGAGACCCAGTACTTC
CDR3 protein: CASRTGLTEETQYF

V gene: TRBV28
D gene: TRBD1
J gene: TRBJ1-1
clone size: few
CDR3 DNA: TGTGCCACGGATAGGGGGCCCGGCGTGAACACTGAAGCTTTCTTT
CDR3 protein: CATDRGPGVNTEAFF

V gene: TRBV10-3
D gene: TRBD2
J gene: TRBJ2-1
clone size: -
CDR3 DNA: TGTGCCAACGGACTAGCCGACCGTAATGAGCAGTTCTTC
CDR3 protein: CANGLADRNEQFF

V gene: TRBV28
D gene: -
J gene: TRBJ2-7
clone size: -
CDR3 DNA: TGTGCCAGCGGACGGGACTGGTACGTCGAGCAGTACTTC
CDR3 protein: CASGRDWYVEQYF

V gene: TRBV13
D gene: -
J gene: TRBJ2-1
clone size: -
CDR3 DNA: TGTGCCAGCAGCTTCTGGGGCAGGTTTTACAATGAGCAGTTCTTC
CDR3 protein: CASSFWGRFYNEQFF

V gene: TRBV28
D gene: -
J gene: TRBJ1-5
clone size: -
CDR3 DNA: TGTGCCAGCATCCCCGTCGGGGATAGCAATCAGCCCCAGCATTTT
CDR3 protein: CASIPVGDSNQPQHF

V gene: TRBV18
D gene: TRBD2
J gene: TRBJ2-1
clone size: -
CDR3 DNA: TGTGCCAGCTCACCATCGGAGACTAGCGGGAGAAACAATGAGCAGTTCTTC
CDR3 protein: CASSPSETSGRNNEQFF

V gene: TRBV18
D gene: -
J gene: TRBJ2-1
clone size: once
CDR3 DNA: TGTGCCAGCTCACCACCAGGGGCTGAAGAGCAGTTCTTC
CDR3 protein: CASSPPGAEEQFF

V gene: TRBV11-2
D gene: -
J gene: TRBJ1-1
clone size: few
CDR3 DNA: TGTGCCAGCAGCTTAGATCGGGTCAGGGCAACTGAAGCTTTCTTT
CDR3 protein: CASSLDRVRATEAFF

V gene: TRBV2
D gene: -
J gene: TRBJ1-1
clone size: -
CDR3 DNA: TGTGCCAGCAGTGCCGATGAGCAGGCTGGGGCTGAAGCTTTCTTT
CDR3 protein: CASSADEQAGAEAFF

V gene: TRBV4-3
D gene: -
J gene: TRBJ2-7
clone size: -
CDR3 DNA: TGCGCCAGCAGCCAAGATAGTGCAAGAGACGAGCAGTACTTC
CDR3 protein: CASSQDSARDEQYF

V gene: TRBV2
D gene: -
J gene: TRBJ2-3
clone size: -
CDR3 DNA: TGTGCCAGCAGTGAATGGGGTCGCACAGATACGCAGTATTTT
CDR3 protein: CASSEWGRTDTQYF

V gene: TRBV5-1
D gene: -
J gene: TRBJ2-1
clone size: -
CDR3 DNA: TGCGCCAGCAGCTTGATATCCGTATCCTACAATGAGCAGTTCTTC
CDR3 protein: CASSLISVSYNEQFF

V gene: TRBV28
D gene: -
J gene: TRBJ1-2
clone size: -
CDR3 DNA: TGTGCCAGCAGTTTAAATGTGGTAGGCCCGAGGGGTGGCTACACCTTC
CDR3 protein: CASSLNVVGPRGGYTF

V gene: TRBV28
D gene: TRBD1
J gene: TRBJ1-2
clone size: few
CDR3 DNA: TGTGCCAGCAGTTTGGAGACAGGGATCGGCTATGGCTACACCTTC
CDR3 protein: CASSLETGIGYGYTF

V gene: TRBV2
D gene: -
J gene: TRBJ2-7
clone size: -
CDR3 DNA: TGTGCCAGCTCAACCCGGGTCGAGCAGTACTTC
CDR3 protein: CASSTRVEQYF

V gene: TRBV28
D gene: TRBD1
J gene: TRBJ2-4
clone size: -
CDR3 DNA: TGTGCCAGCCATGGACAGGGCCGAAACATTCAGTACTTC
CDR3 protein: CASHGQGRNIQYF

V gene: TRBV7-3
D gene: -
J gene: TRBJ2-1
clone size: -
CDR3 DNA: TGTGCCAGCAGCTTAGGAGGGTCCTACAATGAGCAGTTCTTC
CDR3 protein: CASSLGGSYNEQFF

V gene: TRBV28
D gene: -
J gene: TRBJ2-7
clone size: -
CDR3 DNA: TGTGCCAGCACCTCTGGGAGTTACTCCTACGAGCAGTACTTC
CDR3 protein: CASTSGSYSYEQYF

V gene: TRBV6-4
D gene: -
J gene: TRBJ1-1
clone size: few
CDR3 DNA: TGTGCCAGCAGTGACGGAGAAGAGGCCGAAGCTTTCTTT
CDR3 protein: CASSDGEEAEAFF

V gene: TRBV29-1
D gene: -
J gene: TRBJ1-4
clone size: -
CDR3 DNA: TGCAGCGGACAAGAGTTTAATGAAAAACTGTTTTTT
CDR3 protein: CSGQEFNEKLFF

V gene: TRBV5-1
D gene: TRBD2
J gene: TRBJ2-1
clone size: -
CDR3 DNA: TGCGCCAGCAGCTTTCTAGCGGAGACCTCCTACAATGAGCAGTTCTTC
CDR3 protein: CASSFLAETSYNEQFF

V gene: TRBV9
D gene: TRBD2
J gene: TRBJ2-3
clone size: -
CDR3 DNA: TGTGCCAGCAGCGTGGGACTAGCGGGAGGGCTAGCAGATACGCAGTATTTT
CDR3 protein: CASSVGLAGGLADTQYF

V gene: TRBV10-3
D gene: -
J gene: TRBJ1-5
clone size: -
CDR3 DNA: TGTGCCAGCCGAGGAGGAGATCAGCCCCAGCATTTT
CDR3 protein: CASRGGDQPQHF

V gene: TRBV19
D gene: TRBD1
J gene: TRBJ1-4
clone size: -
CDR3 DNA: TGTGCCAGTATTACCCGACAGGGTTTTAATGAAAAACTGTTTTTT
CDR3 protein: CASITRQGFNEKLFF

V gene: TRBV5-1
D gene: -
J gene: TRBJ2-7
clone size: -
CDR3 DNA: TGCGCCAGCAGCATGGGAGTAGAAAACTACGAGCAGTACTTC
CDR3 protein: CASSMGVENYEQYF

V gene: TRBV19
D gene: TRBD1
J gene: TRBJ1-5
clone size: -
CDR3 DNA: TGTGCCAGTAGTGCGGGACAGGGGGCACATCAGCCCCAGCATTTT
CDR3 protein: CASSAGQGAHQPQHF

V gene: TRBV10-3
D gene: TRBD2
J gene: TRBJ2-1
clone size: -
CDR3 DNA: TGTGCCATCAGTGCTCCGGGTAGCGGGAGCCTAAATGAGCAGTTCTTC
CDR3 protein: CAISAPGSGSLNEQFF

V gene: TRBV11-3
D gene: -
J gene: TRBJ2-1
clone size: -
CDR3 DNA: TGTGCCAGCAGCTTAAGGGGGACCTACAACAATGAGCAGTTCTTC
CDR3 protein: CASSLRGTYNNEQFF

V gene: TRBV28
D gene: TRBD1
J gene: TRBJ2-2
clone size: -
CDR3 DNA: TGTGCCAGCGGACAGGGAACCGGGGAGCTGTTTTTT
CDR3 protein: CASGQGTGELFF

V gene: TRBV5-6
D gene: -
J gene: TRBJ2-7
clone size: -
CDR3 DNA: TGTGCCAGCAGCTTGGATGCTGGAAACGAGCAGTACTTC
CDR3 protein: CASSLDAGNEQYF

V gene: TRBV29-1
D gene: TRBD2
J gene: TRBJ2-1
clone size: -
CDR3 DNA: TGCAGCGTTGTGGGGGACTTAGCGGGAGGGAGCTACAATGAGCAGTTCTTC
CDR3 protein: CSVVGDLAGGSYNEQFF

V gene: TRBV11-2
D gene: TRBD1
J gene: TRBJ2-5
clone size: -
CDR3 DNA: TGTGCCAGCAGCTTCGGGACAGTAGGAAAAGAGACCCAGTACTTC
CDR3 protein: CASSFGTVGKETQYF

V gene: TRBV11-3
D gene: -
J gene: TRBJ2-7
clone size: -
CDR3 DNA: TGTGCCAGCAGCAGGGGGTCTGACTACGAGCAGTACTTC
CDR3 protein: CASSRGSDYEQYF

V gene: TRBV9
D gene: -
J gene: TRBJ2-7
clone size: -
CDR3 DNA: TGTGCCAGCAGCGACAGTAGCGGCTACTCCTACGAGCAGTACTTC
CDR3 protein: CASSDSSGYSYEQYF

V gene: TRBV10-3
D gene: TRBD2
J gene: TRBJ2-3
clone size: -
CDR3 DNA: TGTGCCATCAGTGAGTCCCCGGCGGGAGTAGATACGCAGTATTTT
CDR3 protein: CAISESPAGVDTQYF

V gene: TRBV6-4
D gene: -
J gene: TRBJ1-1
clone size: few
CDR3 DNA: TGTGCCAGCAGTGATCAACAAGCCGAGGCGAGCACTGAAGCTTTCTTT
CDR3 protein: CASSDQQAEASTEAFF

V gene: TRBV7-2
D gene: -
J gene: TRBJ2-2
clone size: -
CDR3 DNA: TGTGCCAGCAGCTTGACCCAGAACACCGGGGAGCTGTTTTTT
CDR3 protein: CASSLTQNTGELFF